This T cell receptor beta chain was found in a study of beta chain features in type 1 diabetes. This clone was found a few times. Its antigen is not identified. On average, the one heparinised blood draw given by each donor was about 116 mL. Study-wide findings and caveats: High-TCR-expressing cells could be over-represented by cDNA sequencing. Equally in patients and controls, PCR might preferentially amplify shorter templates. A moderate, significant TCRB CDR3 shortening appeared in type 1 diabetes across four CD4+ subsets. Naive, central memory and Treg TCRB repertoires appeared more alike in patients than in healthy donors.

cDNA synthesis used the whole RNA isolate, giving expressed TCRB sequences. Assay used: immunoSEQ multiplex PCR; TCRdb lists only in-frame clones, some missing. This sample has some 140,000 clones, with around 9% found just once. Germline V gene sequence: CDR1 GTSNPN, CDR2 SVGIG (reference sequence). The V and J ends lost 3 bases and 3 bases respectively, with 14 bases between them. This CDR3 comprises 14 residues. The sample consisted of central memory CD4+ T cells from blood. The receptor was derived from a man aged 25 to 40 with type 1 diabetes. The chain is built from TRBV30 and TRBJ2-5; TRBD1 might be the D (6 bases). CDR3 coding DNA: TGTGCCTGGAGGACGCAGGGGAGAGAAGAGACCCAGTACTTC. Its translation is CAWRTQGREETQYF.